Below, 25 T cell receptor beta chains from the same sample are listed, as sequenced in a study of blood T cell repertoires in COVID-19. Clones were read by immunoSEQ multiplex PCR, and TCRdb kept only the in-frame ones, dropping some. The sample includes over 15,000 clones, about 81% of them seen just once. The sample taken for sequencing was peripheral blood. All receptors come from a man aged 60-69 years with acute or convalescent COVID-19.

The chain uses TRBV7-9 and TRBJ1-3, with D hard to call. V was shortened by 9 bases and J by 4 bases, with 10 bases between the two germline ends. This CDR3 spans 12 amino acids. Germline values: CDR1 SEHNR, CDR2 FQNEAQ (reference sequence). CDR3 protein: CASQDGGNTIYF. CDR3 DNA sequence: TGTGCCAGTCAAGACGGGGGAAACACCATATATTTT. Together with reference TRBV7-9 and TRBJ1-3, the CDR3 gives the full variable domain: DTGVSQNPRHKITKRGQNVTFRCDPISEHNRLYWYRQTLGQGPEFLTYFQNEAQLEKSRLLSDRFSAERPKGSFSTLEIQRTEQGDSAMYLCASQDGGNTIYFGEGSWLTVV.

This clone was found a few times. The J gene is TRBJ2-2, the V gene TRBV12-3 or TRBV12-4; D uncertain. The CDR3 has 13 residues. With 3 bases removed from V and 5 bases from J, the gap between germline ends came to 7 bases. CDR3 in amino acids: CASSFSVTGELFF. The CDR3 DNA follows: TGTGCCAGCAGTTTCTCGGTTACCGGGGAGCTGTTTTTT.

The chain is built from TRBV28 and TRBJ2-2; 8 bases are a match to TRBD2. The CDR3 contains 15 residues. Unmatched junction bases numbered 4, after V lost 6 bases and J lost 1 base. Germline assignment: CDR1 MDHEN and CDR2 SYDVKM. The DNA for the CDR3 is TGTGCCAGCAGACGGGGGGGCCGGAACACCGGGGAGCTGTTTTTT. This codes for CASRRGGRNTGELFF.

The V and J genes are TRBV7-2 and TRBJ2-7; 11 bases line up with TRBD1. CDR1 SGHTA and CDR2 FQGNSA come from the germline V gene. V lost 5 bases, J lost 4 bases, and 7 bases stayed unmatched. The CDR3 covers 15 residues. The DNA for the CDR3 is TGTGCCAGCAGCAAAGTCGGACAGGGGGCTTACGAGCAGTACTTC. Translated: CASSKVGQGAYEQYF. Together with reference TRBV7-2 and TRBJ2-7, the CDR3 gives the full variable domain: GAGVSQSPSNKVTEKGKDVELRCDPISGHTALYWYRQSLGQGLEFLIYFQGNSAPDKSGLPSDRFSAERTGGSVSTLTIQRTQQEDSAVYLCASSKVGQGAYEQYFGPGTRLTVT.

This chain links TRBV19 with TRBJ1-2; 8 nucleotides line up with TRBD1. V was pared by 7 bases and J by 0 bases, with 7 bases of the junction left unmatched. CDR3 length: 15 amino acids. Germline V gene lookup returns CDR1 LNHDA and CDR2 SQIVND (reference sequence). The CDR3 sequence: CASTLARGPNYGYTF. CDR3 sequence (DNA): TGTGCCAGTACTCTAGCCAGGGGGCCTAACTATGGCTACACCTTC.

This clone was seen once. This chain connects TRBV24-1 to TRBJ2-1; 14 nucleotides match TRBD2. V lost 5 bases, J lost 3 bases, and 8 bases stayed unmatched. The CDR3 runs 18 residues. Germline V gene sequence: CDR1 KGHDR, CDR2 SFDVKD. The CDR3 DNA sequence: TGTGCCACCAGTGCGGGACTAGCGGGAGACCTTTTCTACAATGAGCAGTTCTTC. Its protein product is CATSAGLAGDLFYNEQFF.

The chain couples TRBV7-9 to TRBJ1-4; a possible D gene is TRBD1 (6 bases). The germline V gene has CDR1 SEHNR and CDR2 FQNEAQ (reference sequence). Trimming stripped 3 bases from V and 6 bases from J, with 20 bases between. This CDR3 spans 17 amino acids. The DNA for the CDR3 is TGTGCCAGCAGCTTCTCCGGGACCCAGGGACACGATGAAAAACTGTTTTTT. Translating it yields CASSFSGTQGHDEKLFF. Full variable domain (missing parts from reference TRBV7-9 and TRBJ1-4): DTGVSQNPRHKITKRGQNVTFRCDPISEHNRLYWYRQTLGQGPEFLTYFQNEAQLEKSRLLSDRFSAERPKGSFSTLEIQRTEQGDSAMYLCASSFSGTQGHDEKLFFGSGTQLSVL.

The CDR3 DNA reads as TGTGCCAGCAGTTCCTATGACGAGCAGTACTTC. This sequence encodes CASSSYDEQYF. The gene calls are TRBV2 and TRBJ2-7; no clear D gene. Germline V CDR1 and CDR2: SNHLY, FYNNEI. V was shortened by 5 bases and J by 5 bases, with 7 bases between the two germline ends. The CDR3 runs to 11 residues. Together with reference TRBV2 and TRBJ2-7, the CDR3 gives the full variable domain: EPEVTQTPSHQVTQMGQEVILRCVPISNHLYFYWYRQILGQKVEFLVSFYNNEISEKSEIFDDQFSVERPDGSNFTLKIRSTKLEDSAMYFCASSSYDEQYFGPGTRLTVT.

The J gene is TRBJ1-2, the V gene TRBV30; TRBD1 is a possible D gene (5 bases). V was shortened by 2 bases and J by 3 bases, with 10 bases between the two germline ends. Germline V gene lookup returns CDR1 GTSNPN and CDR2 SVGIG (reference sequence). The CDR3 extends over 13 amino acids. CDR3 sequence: CAWSWEGHYGYTF. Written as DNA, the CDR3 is TGTGCCTGGAGTTGGGAGGGGCACTATGGCTACACCTTC.

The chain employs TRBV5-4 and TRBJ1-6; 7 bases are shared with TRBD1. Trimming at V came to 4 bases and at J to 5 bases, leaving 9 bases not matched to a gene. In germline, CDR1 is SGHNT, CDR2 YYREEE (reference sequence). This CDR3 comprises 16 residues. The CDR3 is CASSPDRQGDNSPLHF. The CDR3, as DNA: TGTGCCAGCAGCCCCGATCGACAGGGAGATAATTCACCCCTCCACTTT.

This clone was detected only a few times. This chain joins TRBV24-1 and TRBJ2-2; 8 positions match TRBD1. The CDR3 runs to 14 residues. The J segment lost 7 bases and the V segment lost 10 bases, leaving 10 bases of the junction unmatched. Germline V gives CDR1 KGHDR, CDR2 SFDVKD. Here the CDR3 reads CATRTGWFGGELFF. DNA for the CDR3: TGTGCCACGAGGACAGGGTGGTTTGGCGGGGAGCTGTTTTTT.

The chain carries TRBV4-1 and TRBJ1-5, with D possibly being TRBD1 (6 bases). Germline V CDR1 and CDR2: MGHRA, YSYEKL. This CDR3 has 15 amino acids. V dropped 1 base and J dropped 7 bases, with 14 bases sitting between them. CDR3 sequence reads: CASSQGRGGRQPQHF. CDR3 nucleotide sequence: TGCGCCAGCAGCCAAGGCAGGGGCGGAAGACAGCCCCAGCATTTT.

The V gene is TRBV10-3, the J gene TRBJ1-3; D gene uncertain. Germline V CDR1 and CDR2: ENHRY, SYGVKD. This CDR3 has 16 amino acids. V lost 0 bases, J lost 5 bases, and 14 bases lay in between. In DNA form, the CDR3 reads TGTGCCATCAGTGAGTCGACCGGCGGAGAGAGAAACACCATATATTTT. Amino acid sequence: CAISESTGGERNTIYF.

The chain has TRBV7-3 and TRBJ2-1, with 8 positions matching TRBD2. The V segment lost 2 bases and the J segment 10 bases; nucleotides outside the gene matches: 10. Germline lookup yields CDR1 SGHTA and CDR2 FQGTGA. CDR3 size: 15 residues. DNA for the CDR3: TGTGCCAGCAGCTTAGAAGCGGGGGCCCCGGGGGAGCAGTTCTTC. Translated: CASSLEAGAPGEQFF.

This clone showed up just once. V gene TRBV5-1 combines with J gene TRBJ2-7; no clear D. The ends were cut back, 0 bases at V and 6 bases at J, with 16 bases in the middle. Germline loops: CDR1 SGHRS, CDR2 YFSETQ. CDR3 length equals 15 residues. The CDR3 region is CASSLDSGRLGEQYF. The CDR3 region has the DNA TGCGCCAGCAGCTTGGACTCTGGGCGTTTAGGCGAGCAGTACTTC. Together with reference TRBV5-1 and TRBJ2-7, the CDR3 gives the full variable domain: KAGVTQTPRYLIKTRGQQVTLSCSPISGHRSVSWYQQTPGQGLQFLFEYFSETQRNKGNFPGRFSGRQFSNSRSEMNVSTLELGDSALYLCASSLDSGRLGEQYFGPGTRLTVT.

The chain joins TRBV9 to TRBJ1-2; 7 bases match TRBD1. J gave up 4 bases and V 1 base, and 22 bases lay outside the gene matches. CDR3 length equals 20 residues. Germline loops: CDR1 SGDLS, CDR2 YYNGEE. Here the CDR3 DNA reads TGTGCCAGCAGCGTAAGTGTCCCTCAACTCGACAGGGTGGAAACCTATGGCTACACCTTC. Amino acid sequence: CASSVSVPQLDRVETYGYTF.

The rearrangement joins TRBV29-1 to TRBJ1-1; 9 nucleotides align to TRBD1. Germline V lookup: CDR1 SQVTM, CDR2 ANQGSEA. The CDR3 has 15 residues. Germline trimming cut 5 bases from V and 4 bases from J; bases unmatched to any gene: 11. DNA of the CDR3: TGCAGCGTTACCACCCGGGACAGGGCAGGCACTGAAGCTTTCTTT. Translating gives CSVTTRDRAGTEAFF.

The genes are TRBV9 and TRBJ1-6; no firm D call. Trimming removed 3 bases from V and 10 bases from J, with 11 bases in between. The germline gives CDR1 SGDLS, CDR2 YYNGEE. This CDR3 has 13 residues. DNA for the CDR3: TGTGCCAGCAGCGGGATGGGAGAGTCACCCCTCCACTTT. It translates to CASSGMGESPLHF.

The CDR3 nucleotides read TGTGCCAGCAGTTACGAAGCGGGGGGGGGCACAGATACGCAGTATTTT. Protein product: CASSYEAGGGTDTQYF. This chain links TRBV6-5 with TRBJ2-3; 10 bases agree with TRBD2. Germline V gives CDR1 MNHEY, CDR2 SVGAGI. The CDR3 loop spans 16 amino acids. V shed 2 bases and J 1 base; nucleotides not matched to a gene: 3.

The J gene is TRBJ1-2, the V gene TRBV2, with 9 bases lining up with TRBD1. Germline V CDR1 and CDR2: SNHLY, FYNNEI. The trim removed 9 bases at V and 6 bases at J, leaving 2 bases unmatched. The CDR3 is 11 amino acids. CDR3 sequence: CASGQGNGYTF. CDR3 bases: TGTGCCAGTGGACAGGGGAATGGCTACACCTTC. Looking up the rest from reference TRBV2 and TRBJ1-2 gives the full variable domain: EPEVTQTPSHQVTQMGQEVILRCVPISNHLYFYWYRQILGQKVEFLVSFYNNEISEKSEIFDDQFSVERPDGSNFTLKIRSTKLEDSAMYFCASGQGNGYTFGSGTRLTVV.

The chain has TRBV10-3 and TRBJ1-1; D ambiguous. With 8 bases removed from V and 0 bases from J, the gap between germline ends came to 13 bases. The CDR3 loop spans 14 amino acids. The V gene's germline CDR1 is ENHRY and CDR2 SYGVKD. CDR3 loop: CAISRAVMNTEAFF. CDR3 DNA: TGTGCCATCTCGAGAGCGGTGATGAACACTGAAGCTTTCTTT.

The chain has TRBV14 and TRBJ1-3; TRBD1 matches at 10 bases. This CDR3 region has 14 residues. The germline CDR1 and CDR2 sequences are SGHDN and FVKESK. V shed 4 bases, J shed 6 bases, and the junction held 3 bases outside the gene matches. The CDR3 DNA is TGTGCCAGCAGCCGGGACAGGGGTTTAAACACCATATATTTT. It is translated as CASSRDRGLNTIYF.

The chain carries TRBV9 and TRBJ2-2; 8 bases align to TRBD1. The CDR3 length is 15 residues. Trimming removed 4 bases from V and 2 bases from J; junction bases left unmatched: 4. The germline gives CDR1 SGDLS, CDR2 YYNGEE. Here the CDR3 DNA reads TGTGCCAGCAGCCCAGACAGGGGCAACACCGGGGAGCTGTTTTTT. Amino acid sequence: CASSPDRGNTGELFF.

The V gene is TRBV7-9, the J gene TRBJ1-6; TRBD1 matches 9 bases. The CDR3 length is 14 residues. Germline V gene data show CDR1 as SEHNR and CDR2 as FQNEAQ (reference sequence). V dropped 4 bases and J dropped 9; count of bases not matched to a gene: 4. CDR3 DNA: TGTGCCAGCAGCTCCGGGACAGGGCGTTCACCCCTCCACTTT. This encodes CASSSGTGRSPLHF.

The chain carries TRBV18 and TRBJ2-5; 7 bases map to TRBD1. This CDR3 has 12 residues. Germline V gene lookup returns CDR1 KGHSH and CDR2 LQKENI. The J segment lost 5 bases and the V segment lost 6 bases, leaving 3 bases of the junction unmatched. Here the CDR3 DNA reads TGTGCCAGCTCCCCCAGGGGGGAGACCCAGTACTTC. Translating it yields CASSPRGETQYF.